Each of the 18 T cell receptor beta chains below was sequenced from the same sample in a study of blood T cell repertoires in COVID-19. Method: immunoSEQ multiplex PCR; TCRdb's copy keeps in-frame clones and lacks some. Altogether some 290,000 clones are present, over 90% being singletons, with the ten largest covering less than 4%. Material for sequencing was PBMCs or T cells enriched from blood (not recorded which). Receptor source: a woman in her thirties who had been exposed to COVID-19.

The V and J genes are TRBV27 and TRBJ2-5; D call uncertain. Germline V lookup: CDR1 MNHEY, CDR2 SMNVEV (reference sequence). V was cut by 4 bases and J by 4 bases, with 16 bases left in between. The CDR3 is 15 amino acids. CDR3 residues: CASSSRWPGRETQYF. CDR3 nucleotide sequence: TGTGCCAGCAGTTCCCGCTGGCCGGGTCGAGAGACCCAGTACTTC.

Only a few counts were recorded for this clone. V and J are TRBV9 and TRBJ2-5, with TRBD1 matching over 7 bases. Germline CDR1 and CDR2: SGDLS and YYNGEE. The ends lost 1 base at V and 0 bases at J; junction bases unmatched: 6. There are 16 residues in the CDR3. The DNA of the CDR3 is TGTGCCAGCAGCGTACAGGGACAGCTTAACCAAGAGACCCAGTACTTC. As protein: CASSVQGQLNQETQYF. Complete variable domain (other parts from reference TRBV9 and TRBJ2-5): DSGVTQTPKHLITATGQRVTLRCSPRSGDLSVYWYQQSLDQGLQFLIQYYNGEERAKGNILERFSAQQFPDLHSELNLSSLELGDSALYFCASSVQGQLNQETQYFGPGTRLLVL.

The rearrangement uses TRBV30 and TRBJ1-5, with a weak D call TRBD1 (6 bases). Germline CDR1 is GTSNPN and CDR2 is SVGIG (reference sequence). This CDR3 spans 14 amino acids. The CDR3 DNA sequence: TGTAGTACAGGGAAGGGATATAGCAATCAGCCCCAGCATTTT. Protein product: CSTGKGYSNQPQHF.

The V call is TRBV27, the J call TRBJ1-6; 8 nucleotides match TRBD1. Per germline, CDR1 MNHEY and CDR2 SMNVEV (reference sequence). V was clipped by 4 bases and J by 7 bases; unmatched bases: 3. This CDR3 has 14 amino acids. CDR3 nucleotide sequence: TGTGCCAGCAGTTGGGGGACAGGAAATTCACCCCTCCACTTT. Its protein is CASSWGTGNSPLHF.

The chain couples TRBV2 to TRBJ1-5, with no clear D. Per germline, CDR1 SNHLY and CDR2 FYNNEI. The CDR3 is made up of 16 amino acids. Trimming left V 1 base short and J 6 bases short, with 16 bases between. CDR3 protein: CASSEVWSIERQPQHF. CDR3 DNA: TGTGCCAGCAGTGAAGTTTGGTCTATCGAACGTCAGCCCCAGCATTTT.

The chain employs TRBV27 and TRBJ2-3; D possibly corresponds to TRBD2 (5 bases). The length of the CDR3 is 15 residues. Trimming left V 4 bases short and J 11 bases short, with 22 bases between. Germline V gene lookup returns CDR1 MNHEY and CDR2 SMNVEV (reference sequence). CDR3 residues: CASSSPSIGSIGQYF. The CDR3 DNA reads as TGTGCCAGCAGTTCACCTAGCATTGGCTCGATCGGGCAGTATTTT.

This chain uses TRBV9 with TRBJ1-4, with D possibly TRBD1 on 5 matching bases. The CDR3 has 15 residues. Germline values: CDR1 SGDLS, CDR2 YYNGEE. V was cut by 0 bases and J by 6 bases, with 12 bases left in between. CDR3 residues: CASSVDNQGYEKLFF. CDR3 nucleotide sequence: TGTGCCAGCAGCGTAGATAATCAGGGTTATGAAAAACTGTTTTTT.

This clone showed up just once. The J gene is TRBJ2-5, the V gene TRBV5-4, with 8 bases aligning to TRBD1. The germline gives CDR1 SGHNT, CDR2 YYREEE (reference sequence). Trimming cost V 4 bases and J 4 bases; bases outside gene matches: 12. CDR3 length: 16 residues. The CDR3 DNA follows: TGTGCCAGCAGCCCCAGGGGGCGGGAAAGGGGAGAGACCCAGTACTTC. Its translation is CASSPRGRERGETQYF.

The chain combines TRBV5-6 with TRBJ2-7; possible D gene TRBD1, 6 bases. Germline-derived CDR1 and CDR2 are SGHDT and YYEEEE. The CDR3 is 14 amino acids. Trimming removed 0 bases at V and 6 bases at J, with 13 bases between. CDR3 coding DNA: TGTGCCAGCAGCTTGGGGGGGCCGGGGTTCGAGCAGTACTTC. Amino acids: CASSLGGPGFEQYF.

V usage is TRBV21-1 and J usage is TRBJ2-1; the table assigns TRBD1, which was not confirmed against the DNA. TRBV21-1 constitutes a pseudogene. This CDR3 has 13 residues. The CDR3, as DNA: TGTGCCAGCAGTGGGACAGCCTACAATGAGCAGTTCTTC. Its protein is CASSGTAYNEQFF.

The chain recombines TRBV10-3 with TRBJ1-5; a weak D match, TRBD1 (5 bases). V was pared by 5 bases and J by 4 bases, with 9 bases between. This CDR3 comprises 13 residues. CDR1 ENHRY and CDR2 SYGVKD come from the germline V gene. The CDR3 nucleotides are TGTGCCATCAGTTACCAGGGAAATCAGCCCCAGCATTTT. Protein: CAISYQGNQPQHF.

The gene calls are TRBV7-2 and TRBJ2-3; D is unresolved. V was pared by 1 base and J by 4 bases, with 6 bases between. Looked up from germline, CDR1 is SGHTA and CDR2 is FQGNSA. CDR3 length: 13 amino acids. The CDR3 nucleotides are TGTGCCAGCAGCTTAGTGGCAGCAGATACGCAGTATTTT. As protein: CASSLVAADTQYF.

This chain connects TRBV5-1 to TRBJ2-1; possibly TRBD2 for D (6 bases). V was shortened by 4 bases and J by 5 bases, with 16 bases between the two germline ends. This CDR3 is built from 15 residues. Germline V gene sequence: CDR1 SGHRS, CDR2 YFSETQ. CDR3 nucleotides: TGCGCCAGCAGCCCGCCGGGACTTGAAGACAATGAGCAGTTCTTC. It yields the protein CASSPPGLEDNEQFF.

The rearrangement uses TRBV30 and TRBJ1-1, with D unclear. Germline lookup yields CDR1 GTSNPN and CDR2 SVGIG (reference sequence). Trimming stripped 3 bases from V and 2 bases from J, with 13 bases between. The CDR3 is 14 residues long. CDR3 in DNA: TGTGCCTGGAGCCGGGGAGTAAGAAACACTGAAGCTTTCTTT. It codes for CAWSRGVRNTEAFF.

The rearrangement joins TRBV5-1 to TRBJ2-7; 9 bases map to TRBD1. J was trimmed by 3 bases and V by 3 bases; bases with no gene match: 7. CDR1 and CDR2 (germline): SGHRS, YFSETQ. The CDR3 is 15 amino acids. CDR3 loop: CASSSGTGLIYEQYF. The CDR3 bases are TGCGCCAGCAGCTCCGGGACAGGGCTTATCTACGAGCAGTACTTC. Together with reference TRBV5-1 and TRBJ2-7, the CDR3 gives the full variable domain: KAGVTQTPRYLIKTRGQQVTLSCSPISGHRSVSWYQQTPGQGLQFLFEYFSETQRNKGNFPGRFSGRQFSNSRSEMNVSTLELGDSALYLCASSSGTGLIYEQYFGPGTRLTVT.

This clone has a single count. The chain uses TRBV29-1 and TRBJ1-2; D is uncertain. Per germline, CDR1 SQVTM and CDR2 ANQGSEA. Trimming pared 2 bases from V and 8 bases from J, leaving 15 bases between. The CDR3 is 13 residues long. As DNA, the CDR3 is TGCAGCGTTGAAAGGAAAACAGTCTGGGGCTACACCTTC. This encodes CSVERKTVWGYTF.

This clone appeared once. The chain combines TRBV4-3 with TRBJ1-2; TRBD1 matches 12 bases. The CDR3 totals 14 residues. J gave up 7 bases and V 1 base, and 1 base lay outside the gene matches. The germline CDR1 and CDR2 sequences are LGHNA and YSLEER. The CDR3 loop is CASSQGGQGAGYTF. CDR3 coding DNA: TGCGCCAGCAGCCAAGGGGGACAGGGGGCTGGCTACACCTTC.

V usage is TRBV3-1 (or the pseudogene TRBV3-2) and J usage is TRBJ2-1; perhaps TRBD1 as D (5 bases). Trimming left V 3 bases short and J 7 bases short, with 16 bases between. The CDR3 covers 15 residues. The germline V gene encodes CDR1 LGHDT and CDR2 YNNKEL (reference sequence). The CDR3 nucleotides are TGTGCCAGCAGCCATTTCCCAGGGTCTGTTAATGAGCAGTTCTTC. This translates into CASSHFPGSVNEQFF.